This TCR beta chain was recovered during a study of T cells expressing NK-cell markers. TCRdb derives one entry per CDR3 protein from the 5' RACE reads, leaving out DNA. The sample's table shows 160,000 or so distinct CDR3 sequences. This CDR3 region has 16 residues. V usage is TRBV12-3 or TRBV12-4 and J usage is TRBJ2-4; there is no DNA to check the TCRdb D call of TRBD2. Material for sequencing was blood T cells: a sorted CD56 or NKG2C T cell subset, CD4+ or CD8+ T cells, or bulk PBMC T cells (not recorded which). This sequence originates from a woman aged 18-70 years in good health. This CDR3 reads CASRDLAGGAKNIQYF.